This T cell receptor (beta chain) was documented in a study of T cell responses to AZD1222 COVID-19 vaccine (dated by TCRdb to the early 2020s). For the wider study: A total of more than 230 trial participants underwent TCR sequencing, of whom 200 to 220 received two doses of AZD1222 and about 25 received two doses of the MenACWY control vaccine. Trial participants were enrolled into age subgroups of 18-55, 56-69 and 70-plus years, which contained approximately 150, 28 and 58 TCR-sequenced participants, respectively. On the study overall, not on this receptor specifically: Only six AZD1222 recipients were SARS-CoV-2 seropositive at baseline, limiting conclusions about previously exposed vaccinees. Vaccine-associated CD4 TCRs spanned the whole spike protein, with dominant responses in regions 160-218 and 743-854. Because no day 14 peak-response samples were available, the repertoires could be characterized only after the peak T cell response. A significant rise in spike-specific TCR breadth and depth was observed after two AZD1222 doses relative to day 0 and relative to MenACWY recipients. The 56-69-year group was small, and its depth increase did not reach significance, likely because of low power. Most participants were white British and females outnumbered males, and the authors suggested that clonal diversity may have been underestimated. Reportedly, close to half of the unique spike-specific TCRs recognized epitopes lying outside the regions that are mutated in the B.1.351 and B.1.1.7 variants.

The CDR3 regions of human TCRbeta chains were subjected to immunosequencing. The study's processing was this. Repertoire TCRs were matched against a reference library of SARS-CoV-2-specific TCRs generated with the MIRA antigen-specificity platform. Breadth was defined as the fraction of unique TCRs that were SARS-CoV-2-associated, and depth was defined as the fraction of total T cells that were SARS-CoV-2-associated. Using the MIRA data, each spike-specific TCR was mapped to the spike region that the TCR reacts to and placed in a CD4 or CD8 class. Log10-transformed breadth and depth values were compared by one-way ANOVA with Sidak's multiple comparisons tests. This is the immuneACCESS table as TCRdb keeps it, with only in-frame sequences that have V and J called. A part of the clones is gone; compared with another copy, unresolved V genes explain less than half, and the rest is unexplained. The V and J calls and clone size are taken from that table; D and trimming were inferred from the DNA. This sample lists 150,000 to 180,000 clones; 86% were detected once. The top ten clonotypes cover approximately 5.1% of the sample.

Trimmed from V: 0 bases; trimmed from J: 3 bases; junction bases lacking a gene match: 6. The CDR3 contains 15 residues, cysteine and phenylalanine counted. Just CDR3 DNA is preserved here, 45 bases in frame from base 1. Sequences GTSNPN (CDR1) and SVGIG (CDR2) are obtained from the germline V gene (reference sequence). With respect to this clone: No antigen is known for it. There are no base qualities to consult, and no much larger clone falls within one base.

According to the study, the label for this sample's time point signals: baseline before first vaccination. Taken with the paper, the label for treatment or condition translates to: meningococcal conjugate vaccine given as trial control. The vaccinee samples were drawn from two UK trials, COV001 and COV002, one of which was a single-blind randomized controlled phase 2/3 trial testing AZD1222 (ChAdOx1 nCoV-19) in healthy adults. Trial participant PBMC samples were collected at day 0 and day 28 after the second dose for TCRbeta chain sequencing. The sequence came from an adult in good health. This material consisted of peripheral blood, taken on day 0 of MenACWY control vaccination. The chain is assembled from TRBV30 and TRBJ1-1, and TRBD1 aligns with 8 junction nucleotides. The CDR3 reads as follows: CAWSVPRTGHTEAFF. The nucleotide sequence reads TGTGCCTGGAGTGTTCCTCGGACAGGGCACACTGAAGCTTTCTTT.